The 15 T cell receptor beta chains below come from one sample, sequenced in a study of T cell responses to AZD1222 COVID-19 vaccine. The data were produced by immunoSEQ multiplex PCR, yet TCRdb's version contains in-frame clones alone and is incomplete. Of under 130,000 clones in the sample, roughly 91% were seen once. The sample in question was peripheral blood, obtained on day 0 of AZD1222 vaccination. The source is an adult in good health.

The chain employs TRBV7-2 and TRBJ1-1; 7 bases fit TRBD1. Germline V gene lookup returns CDR1 SGHTA and CDR2 FQGNSA. After removal of 7 bases from V and 0 bases from J, the junction contained 8 bases not matched to a gene. The length of the CDR3 is 15 residues. This chain's CDR3 is CASNYRTGVNTEAFF. The CDR3 DNA is TGTGCCAGCAACTACAGGACAGGCGTGAACACTGAAGCTTTCTTT. The full variable domain, rest sourced from reference TRBV7-2 and TRBJ1-1, is GAGVSQSPSNKVTEKGKDVELRCDPISGHTALYWYRQSLGQGLEFLIYFQGNSAPDKSGLPSDRFSAERTGGSVSTLTIQRTQQEDSAVYLCASNYRTGVNTEAFFGQGTRLTVV.

CDR3 in amino acids: CASSPITSGTSKNIQYF. CDR3 nucleotides: TGTGCCAGCAGCCCCATCACCTCGGGTACGTCCAAAAACATTCAGTACTTC. V is TRBV7-2 and J is TRBJ2-4; the D is unclear. The germline V and J ends were trimmed by 5 bases and 2 bases, with 19 bases remaining between them. Germline CDR1 and CDR2: SGHTA and FQGNSA. CDR3 length: 17 amino acids.

The V call is TRBV21-1, the J call TRBJ2-7. TRBV21-1 is a pseudogene. The CDR3 is 13 residues long. CDR3 loop: CASRARDSYEQYF. In nucleotides, the CDR3 is TGTGCCAGCCGGGCTAGGGATAGCTACGAGCAGTACTTC.

In this sample, this clone turned up once. The gene calls are TRBV3-1 (or the pseudogene TRBV3-2) and TRBJ1-1, with D unclear. The CDR3 spans 11 residues. Germline V lookup: CDR1 LGHDT, CDR2 YNNKEL (reference sequence). Trimming removed 3 bases from V and 6 bases from J, with 5 bases in between. Here the CDR3 reads CASSQASEAFF. The CDR3 coding sequence is TGTGCCAGCAGCCAGGCATCTGAAGCTTTCTTT.

CDR3 DNA: TGTGCCAGTAGTGCGGCCGCTAACTATGGCTACACCTTC. This translates into CASSAAANYGYTF. The V gene is TRBV19, the J gene TRBJ1-2; no reliable D call. Germline-derived CDR1 and CDR2 are LNHDA and SQIVND (reference sequence). Deletions cut 5 bases from V and 0 bases from J, with 7 bases between. This CDR3 has 13 amino acids.

The V gene is TRBV27, the J gene TRBJ2-2; TRBD2 matches at 8 bases. The CDR3 contains 16 residues. The V segment lost 5 bases and the J segment 6 bases; nucleotides outside the gene matches: 11. CDR1 MNHEY and CDR2 SMNVEV come from the germline V gene (reference sequence). CDR3 DNA: TGTGCCAGCAGTCCCAGCCCGGGAGGGCGGGCCGGGGAGCTGTTTTTT. Translating gives CASSPSPGGRAGELFF.

The V gene is TRBV28, the J gene TRBJ2-2, with TRBD2 matching 7 bases. CDR1 and CDR2 from the germline V gene are MDHEN and SYDVKM. This CDR3 is 17 amino acids long. The trim removed 7 bases at V and 0 bases at J, leaving 11 bases unmatched. CDR3 DNA sequence: TGTGCCAGCATACCTTGGGGGGGGTCCGCGAACACCGGGGAGCTGTTTTTT. Residues: CASIPWGGSANTGELFF.

The chain combines TRBV5-1 with TRBJ2-7, with 8 bases lining up with TRBD1. J gave up 3 bases and V 4 bases, and 6 bases lay outside the gene matches. The CDR3 consists of 14 residues. The V gene's germline CDR1 is SGHRS and CDR2 YFSETQ. The CDR3 loop reads CASSPDRVFYEQYF. CDR3 nucleotides: TGCGCCAGCAGCCCGGACAGGGTCTTCTACGAGCAGTACTTC.

The J gene is TRBJ2-1, the V gene TRBV7-9, with TRBD2 identical over 14 bases. The length of the CDR3 is 15 residues. Trimming removed 8 bases from V and 5 bases from J; junction bases left unmatched: 5. Germline V CDR1 and CDR2: SEHNR, FQNEAQ (reference sequence). In DNA, the CDR3 is TGTGCCAGCTGCAGACTAGCGGGAGGGGACAATGAGCAGTTCTTC. The encoded protein is CASCRLAGGDNEQFF.

In its sample, this clone was seen a few times. DNA for the CDR3: TGTGCCAGCAGGGGACTAGCGGGAGGGAACAATGAGCAGTTCTTC. It specifies CASRGLAGGNNEQFF. The genes are TRBV28 and TRBJ2-1; 16 bases match TRBD2. The CDR3 runs 15 residues. Germline loops: CDR1 MDHEN, CDR2 SYDVKM. Trimming at V came to 6 bases and at J to 5 bases, leaving 1 base not matched to a gene. Variable domain in full (rest from reference TRBV28 and TRBJ2-1): DVKVTQSSRYLVKRTGEKVFLECVQDMDHENMFWYRQDPGLGLRLIYFSYDVKMKEKGDIPEGYSVSREKKERFSLILESASTNQTSMYLCASRGLAGGNNEQFFGPGTRLTVL.

The J gene is TRBJ2-5, the V gene TRBV18, with TRBD1 identical over 7 bases. Germline V CDR1 and CDR2: KGHSH, LQKENI. Unmatched junction bases numbered 8, after V lost 4 bases and J lost 3 bases. This CDR3 contains 15 residues. Here the CDR3 reads CASSLGNGQEETQYF. The CDR3, as DNA: TGTGCCAGCTCACTCGGAAACGGACAGGAAGAGACCCAGTACTTC.

Only one count was recorded for this clone. The chain joins TRBV7-3 to TRBJ2-1, with 10 bases fitting TRBD2. The germline V gene encodes CDR1 SGHTA and CDR2 FQGTGA. The CDR3 has 16 residues. V trimming: 3 bases; J trimming: 4 bases; junction bases outside the gene matches: 6. The CDR3 protein is CASSFTGTSVYNEQFF. For the CDR3, the DNA is TGTGCCAGCAGCTTTACCGGGACTAGCGTTTACAATGAGCAGTTCTTC.

The chain employs TRBV6-1 and TRBJ2-7; possibly TRBD2 for D (6 bases). The CDR3 is made up of 16 amino acids. Trimming shortened V by 2 bases and J by 0 bases, and 14 bases separated the two germline ends. The V gene's germline CDR1 is MNHNS and CDR2 SASEGT. The CDR3 loop reads CASSERAGFFSYEQYF. CDR3 nucleotide sequence: TGTGCCAGCAGTGAAAGGGCGGGGTTCTTCTCCTACGAGCAGTACTTC.

The chain couples TRBV19 to TRBJ1-1, with a tentative D call TRBD1 (5 bases). Trimming took off 1 base at V and 6 bases at J, with 12 bases between the two ends. Germline assignment: CDR1 LNHDA and CDR2 SQIVND (reference sequence). The CDR3 is made up of 14 amino acids. The CDR3 is CASSIGSGPPEAFF. In nucleotides, the CDR3 is TGTGCCAGTAGTATAGGTTCGGGGCCGCCTGAAGCTTTCTTT.

The chain joins TRBV9 to TRBJ2-7; either TRBD1 or TRBD2 may fit D (5 bases each). Germline lookup yields CDR1 SGDLS and CDR2 YYNGEE. V gave up 3 bases and J gave up 3 bases, with 10 bases separating them. There are 13 residues in the CDR3. Here the CDR3 reads CASSAGTDYEQYF. The CDR3 coding sequence is TGTGCCAGCAGCGCCGGGACGGACTACGAGCAGTACTTC.